This T cell receptor (beta chain) was recorded in a study of shared clonotypes between healthy human individuals. About the study: Researchers drew samples from two women and a few men aged 18 to 49.

Researchers ran the assay at a deep level. Generated by immunoSEQ multiplex PCR, the TCRdb table keeps only in-frame clones and is missing some. The profile covers about 480,000 clones, with 75% to 80% appearing a single time and under 15% taken by the ten largest. This CDR3 comprises 15 residues. The V and J ends lost 2 bases and 3 bases, in that order; junction bases with no gene match: 1. Germline CDR1 SGHNT, CDR2 YENEEA. The sequencing sample was made of PBMCs. This sequence joins TRBV11-3 and TRBJ2-2; 9 bases agree with TRBD1. This sequence originates from a woman aged 40 to 49 in good health. Some clones in this sample may be carry-over from other donors' samples. In DNA form, the CDR3 reads TGTGCCAGCAGCTTATGGACAGGGGACACCGGGGAGCTGTTTTTT. Its translation: CASSLWTGDTGELFF.